These 15 T cell receptor beta chains were all obtained from the same sample, sequenced in a study of identical twins. TCRdb ran MiXCR on the 5' RACE reads and lists one entry per CDR3 protein. The sample consists of 420,000 or so distinct CDR3 sequences, around 20% of them appearing once. The sample was naive T cells sorted from blood. All receptors derive from a man between 45 and 60 years old in good health.

This clonotype has ten or more counts. V and J are TRBV12-3 or TRBV12-4 and TRBJ2-3, with TRBD1 as a possible D gene (5 bases). Deletions cut 3 bases from V and 0 bases from J, with 10 bases between. This CDR3 spans 15 amino acids. CDR3 residues: CASSLGHPSTDTQYF. For the CDR3, the DNA is TGTGCCAGCAGTTTGGGGCACCCTAGCACAGATACGCAGTATTTT.

This chain links TRBV10-3 with TRBJ2-7, with D perhaps matching TRBD1 (6 bases). V was trimmed by 11 bases and J by 1 base, leaving 24 bases between them. Germline V gene data show CDR1 as ENHRY and CDR2 as SYGVKD. There are 16 residues in the CDR3. The CDR3 spells CAFHREDQILSYEQYF. CDR3 bases: TGTGCCTTCCACAGGGAAGACCAGATATTGTCCTACGAGCAGTACTTC.

The chain uses TRBV20-1 and TRBJ2-1; 10 bases agree with TRBD1. The CDR3 sequence is 16 residues long. Germline CDR1 reads DFQATT; CDR2 reads SNEGSKA (reference sequence). V was clipped by 0 bases and J by 4 bases; unmatched bases: 6. The CDR3 region has the DNA TGCAGTGCTAGAGACGCTAGACAGGGGGCATACAATGAGCAGTTCTTC. Amino acids: CSARDARQGAYNEQFF.

A word on this clonotype: This clone may be a read error of a much larger clone one base away. The chain carries TRBV5-6 and TRBJ1-1; unclear D gene. The CDR3 is 13 amino acids. Germline CDR1 SGHDT, CDR2 YYEEEE. Between the trimmed V and J ends, which lost 3 bases and 3 bases, there was a span of 9 bases. The CDR3 region is CASSSGIYTEAFF. CDR3 sequence (DNA): TGTGCCAGCAGCTCCGGGATCTACACTGAAGCTTTCTTT. Together with reference TRBV5-6 and TRBJ1-1, the CDR3 gives the full variable domain: DAGVTQSPTHLIKTRGQQVTLRCSPKSGHDTVSWYQQALGQGPQFIFQYYEEEERQRGNFPDRFSGHQFPNYSSELNVNALLLGDSALYLCASSSGIYTEAFFGQGTRLTVV.

This clonotype was seen a few times. The chain combines TRBV6-2 or TRBV6-3 with TRBJ1-4, with 7 nucleotides matching TRBD1. The CDR3 runs to 21 residues. V was pared by 0 bases and J by 3 bases, with 19 bases of the junction left unmatched. CDR1 and CDR2 from the germline V gene are MNHEY and SVGEGT. The CDR3: CASSYSITDIRGRKSNEKLFF. Here the CDR3 DNA reads TGTGCCAGCAGTTACTCGATAACGGACATCAGGGGGAGGAAATCTAATGAAAAACTGTTTTTT.

The V and J genes are TRBV11-1 and TRBJ2-3; D perhaps matches TRBD2 (6 bases). Between the trimmed V and J ends, which lost 3 bases and 6 bases, there was a span of 16 bases. Germline CDR1 reads SGHAT; CDR2 reads FQDESV (reference sequence). This CDR3 has 15 amino acids. CDR3 in DNA: TGTGCCAGCAGCTTCTCCTCAGGAGGGGTGGATACGCAGTATTTT. It translates to CASSFSSGGVDTQYF.

This chain uses TRBV12-3 or TRBV12-4 with TRBJ2-2; D gene unclear. V shed 2 bases and J shed 7 bases, with 5 bases lying between them. The CDR3 extends over 12 amino acids. Written as DNA, the CDR3 is TGTGCCAGCAGTTTATACCTCGGGGAGCTGTTTTTT. Translated, it gives CASSLYLGELFF.

This clonotype showed up many times. The chain couples TRBV29-1 to TRBJ2-2; 8 nucleotides line up with TRBD1. V lost 6 bases and J lost 1; bases outside the gene matches: 7. The length of the CDR3 is 15 residues. Germline loops: CDR1 SQVTM, CDR2 ANQGSEA. CDR3 loop: CSVRIGQGNTGELFF. The CDR3 region has the DNA TGCAGCGTGCGCATTGGACAGGGGAACACCGGGGAGCTGTTTTTT.

This clonotype was found a few times. J is TRBJ2-7 and V is TRBV5-1; the match to TRBD1 covers 7 bases. Looked up from germline, CDR1 is SGHRS and CDR2 is YFSETQ. V gave up 2 bases and J gave up 1 base; unmatched junction bases: 9. This CDR3 is built from 16 residues. The DNA for the CDR3 is TGCGCCAGCAGCTTCGGTCAGGGGGAAGGGTCCTACGAGCAGTACTTC. It is translated as CASSFGQGEGSYEQYF.

V usage is TRBV20-1 and J usage is TRBJ2-5; D perhaps matches TRBD2 (5 bases). This CDR3 is built from 13 residues. V was trimmed by 5 bases and J by 3 bases, leaving 13 bases between them. CDR1 is DFQATT, CDR2 SNEGSKA, per germline (reference sequence). CDR3 nucleotide sequence: TGCAGTGCTTACGGGAATCTGGAAGAGACCCAGTACTTC. Encoded protein: CSAYGNLEETQYF.

This clonotype was recorded many times. The chain combines TRBV7-8 with TRBJ2-7; no reliable D call. Trimming removed 5 bases from V and 5 bases from J, with 13 bases in between. Germline V gene sequence: CDR1 SGHVS, CDR2 FQNEAQ. The CDR3 totals 13 residues. The CDR3 is CASSPGPEDEQYF. Written as DNA, the CDR3 is TGTGCCAGCAGCCCCGGACCCGAGGACGAGCAGTACTTC.

For this clonotype: This sequence may be a read error, since a much larger clone differs from it by one base. The rearrangement links TRBV18 to TRBJ2-7, with 9 bases that match TRBD2. Germline-derived CDR1 and CDR2 are KGHSH and LQKENI. This CDR3 has 15 residues. The CDR3 reads CASSPTSGTSSEQYF. CDR3 nucleotides: TGTGCCAGCTCACCGACTAGCGGAACATCCTCCGAGCAGTACTTC.

This clonotype was seen many times. This chain connects TRBV6-2 or TRBV6-3 to TRBJ2-7; TRBD2 matches 8 bases. CDR1 and CDR2 (germline): MNHEY, SVGEGT. With V trimmed by 6 bases and J by 7 bases, 20 bases remained unmatched. The CDR3 has 17 amino acids. The CDR3 region is CASSPRTSTRRKEEQYF. CDR3 coding DNA: TGTGCCAGCAGCCCCAGGACTAGCACCAGAAGAAAAGAAGAGCAGTACTTC.

This clonotype has a handful of counts. J is TRBJ1-1 and V is TRBV7-2; no definite D call. The CDR3 contains 14 residues. Germline V gene data show CDR1 as SGHTA and CDR2 as FQGNSA. V was shortened by 7 bases and J by 1 base, with 13 bases between the two germline ends. The CDR3 bases are TGTGCCAGCACTCCTCGGCAATCGAACACTGAAGCTTTCTTT. Encoded protein: CASTPRQSNTEAFF. Full variable domain (missing parts from reference TRBV7-2 and TRBJ1-1): GAGVSQSPSNKVTEKGKDVELRCDPISGHTALYWYRQSLGQGLEFLIYFQGNSAPDKSGLPSDRFSAERTGGSVSTLTIQRTQQEDSAVYLCASTPRQSNTEAFFGQGTRLTVV.

This clonotype was counted between two and nine times. V gene TRBV6-5 combines with J gene TRBJ2-2; D is perhaps TRBD1 or TRBD2 (6 bases each). The CDR3 has 16 amino acids. V lost 2 bases and J lost 6, with 16 bases in between. Looked up from germline, CDR1 is MNHEY and CDR2 is SVGAGI. The DNA for the CDR3 is TGTGCCAGCAGTTACCGTCGCCAGGGGAGGCCCGGGGAGCTGTTTTTT. This translates into CASSYRRQGRPGELFF.